The 4 T cell receptor beta chains reported below all come from one sample, sequenced in a study of shared clonotypes between healthy human individuals. Assay: immunoSEQ multiplex PCR; the TCRdb copy retains only in-frame clones and omits some. The sample lists a few million clones, approximately 96% occurring once. Sequenced: naive CD4+ T cells sorted from blood. Subset defined: CD45RA+ positively selected. The source of these receptors is a man younger than 35 in good health.

The chain links TRBV2 to TRBJ1-6, with TRBD1 matching 7 bases. Trimming took 6 bases from V and 15 from J; bases not matched to a gene: 17. The CDR3 spans 15 residues. From germline, CDR1 is SNHLY and CDR2 FYNNEI. The DNA of the CDR3 is TGTGCCAGCAGATTGCCCGGGACAGACCGATATCACCTCCACTTT. As protein: CASRLPGTDRYHLHF. Full variable domain (remainder filled in from reference TRBV2 and TRBJ1-6): EPEVTQTPSHQVTQMGQEVILRCVPISNHLYFYWYRQILGQKVEFLVSFYNNEISEKSEIFDDQFSVERPDGSNFTLKIRSTKLEDSAMYFCASRLPGTDRYHLHFGNGTRLTVT.

The rearrangement uses TRBV10-3 and TRBJ1-1; weak D call: TRBD1 (5 bases). This CDR3 spans 13 amino acids. The V and J ends lost 7 bases and 3 bases respectively, with 12 bases between them. Germline values: CDR1 ENHRY, CDR2 SYGVKD. The CDR3 DNA sequence: TGTGCCATCACCTCCCGGGGGGACACTGAAGCTTTCTTT. This translates into CAITSRGDTEAFF.

The chain employs TRBV5-4 and TRBJ2-1; a possible D gene is TRBD2 (7 bases). Trimming left V 4 bases short and J 7 bases short, with 21 bases between. Looked up from germline, CDR1 is SGHNT and CDR2 is YYREEE (reference sequence). This CDR3 spans 16 amino acids. The chain's CDR3 is CASSLVGGLLLNEQFF. Here the CDR3 DNA reads TGTGCCAGCAGCCTGGTCGGGGGGCTGCTCTTAAATGAGCAGTTCTTC.

This clone is a singleton in its sample. J is TRBJ2-7 and V is TRBV6-5; D perhaps matches TRBD2 (6 bases). Germline CDR1 reads MNHEY; CDR2 reads SVGAGI. The CDR3 spans 14 residues. The V end was cut by 5 bases, the J end by 2 bases, with 13 bases between. The CDR3, as DNA: TGTGCCAGCAGTAGGGACTTCACTACCTACGAGCAGTACTTC. It specifies CASSRDFTTYEQYF.